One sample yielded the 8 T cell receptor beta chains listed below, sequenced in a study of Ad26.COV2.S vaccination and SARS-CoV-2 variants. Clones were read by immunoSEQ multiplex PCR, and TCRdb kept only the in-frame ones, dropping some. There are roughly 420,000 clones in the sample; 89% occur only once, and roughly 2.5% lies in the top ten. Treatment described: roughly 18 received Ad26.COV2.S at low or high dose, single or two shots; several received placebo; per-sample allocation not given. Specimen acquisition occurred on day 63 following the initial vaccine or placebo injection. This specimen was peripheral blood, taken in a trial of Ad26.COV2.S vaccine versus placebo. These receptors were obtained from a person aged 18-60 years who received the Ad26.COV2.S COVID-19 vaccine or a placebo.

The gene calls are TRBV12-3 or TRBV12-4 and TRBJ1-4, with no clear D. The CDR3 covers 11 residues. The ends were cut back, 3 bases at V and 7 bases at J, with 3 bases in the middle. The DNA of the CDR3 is TGTGCCAGCAGTTTCAGTGAAAAACTGTTTTTT. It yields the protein CASSFSEKLFF.

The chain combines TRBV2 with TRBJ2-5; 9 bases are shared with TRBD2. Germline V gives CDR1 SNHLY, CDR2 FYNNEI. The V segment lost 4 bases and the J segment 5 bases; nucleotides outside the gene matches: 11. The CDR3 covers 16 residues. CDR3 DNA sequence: TGTGCCAGCAGTGGGCGGCTTTCGACTAGCGGTGAGACCCAGTACTTC. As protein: CASSGRLSTSGETQYF. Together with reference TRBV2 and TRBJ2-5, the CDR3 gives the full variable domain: EPEVTQTPSHQVTQMGQEVILRCVPISNHLYFYWYRQILGQKVEFLVSFYNNEISEKSEIFDDQFSVERPDGSNFTLKIRSTKLEDSAMYFCASSGRLSTSGETQYFGPGTRLLVL.

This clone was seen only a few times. CDR3 residues: CASKRTATQNTEAFF. The CDR3 region has the DNA TGTGCCAGCAAGAGGACAGCCACACAGAACACTGAAGCTTTCTTT. This chain connects TRBV2 to TRBJ1-1, with D possibly TRBD1 on 6 matching bases. The CDR3 covers 15 residues. Trimming took 7 bases from V and 1 from J, leaving 16 bases between them. Germline V CDR1 and CDR2: SNHLY, FYNNEI.

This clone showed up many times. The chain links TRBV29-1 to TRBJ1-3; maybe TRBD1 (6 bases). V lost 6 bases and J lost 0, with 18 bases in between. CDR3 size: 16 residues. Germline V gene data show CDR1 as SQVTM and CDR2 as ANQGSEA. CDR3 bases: TGCAGCGTGATCATCCCAGGGGAGTCCTCTGGAAACACCATATATTTT. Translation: CSVIIPGESSGNTIYF.

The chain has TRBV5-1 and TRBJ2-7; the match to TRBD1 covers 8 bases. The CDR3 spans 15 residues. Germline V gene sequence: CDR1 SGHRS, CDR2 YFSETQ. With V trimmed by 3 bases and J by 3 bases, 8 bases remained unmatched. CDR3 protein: CASSSLQGVGYEQYF. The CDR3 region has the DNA TGCGCCAGCAGCTCGTTACAGGGGGTAGGCTACGAGCAGTACTTC.

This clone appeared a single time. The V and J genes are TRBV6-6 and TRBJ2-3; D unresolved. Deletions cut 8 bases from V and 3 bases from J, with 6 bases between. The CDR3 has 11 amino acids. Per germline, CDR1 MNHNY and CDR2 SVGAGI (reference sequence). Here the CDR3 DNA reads TGTGCCAGCGGGAAAACAGATACGCAGTATTTT. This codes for CASGKTDTQYF.

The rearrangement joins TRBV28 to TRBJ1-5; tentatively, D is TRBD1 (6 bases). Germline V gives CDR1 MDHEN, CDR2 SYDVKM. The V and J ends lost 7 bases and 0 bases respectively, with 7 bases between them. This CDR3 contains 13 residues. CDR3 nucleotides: TGTGCCAGCAAAGGGGGTAGCAATCAGCCCCAGCATTTT. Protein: CASKGGSNQPQHF.

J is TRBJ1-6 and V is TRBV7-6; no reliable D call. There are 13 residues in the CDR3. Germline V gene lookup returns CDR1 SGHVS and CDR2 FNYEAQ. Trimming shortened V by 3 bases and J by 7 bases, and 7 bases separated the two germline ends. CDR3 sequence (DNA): TGTGCCAGCAGCTTCTATGAGAATTCACCCCTCCACTTT. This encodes CASSFYENSPLHF.